This T cell receptor beta chain derives from a study of blood T cell repertoires in COVID-19. Germline CDR1 and CDR2: MGHRA and YSYEKL. Trimming removed 4 bases from V and 0 bases from J; junction bases left unmatched: 3. There are 15 residues in the CDR3. The data were produced by immunoSEQ multiplex PCR, yet TCRdb's version contains in-frame clones alone and is incomplete. This sample has 55,000 to 80,000 clones, with around four fifths found just once. The V and J genes are TRBV4-1 and TRBJ1-3, with TRBD1 matching 7 bases. The sequenced material came from peripheral blood. The receptor comes from a human donor in a cohort sampled during active COVID-19. CDR3 residues: CASSPRDSSGNTIYF. The CDR3 DNA reads TGCGCCAGCAGCCCCCGGGACAGCTCTGGAAACACCATATATTTT.